A selection of T cell receptor beta chains follows, all from one sample in a study of cytomegalovirus exposure and HLA in healthy donors. Measured with immunoSEQ multiplex PCR; TCRdb has only the in-frame clones, and not every one. The repertoire holds about 300,000 clones, around 89% seen once, with roughly 1% in the top ten. Sequenced sample: PBMCs. The receptors stem from a woman aged 18-29 years in good health and CMV-seronegative. Each CDR3 is given with its conserved first and last residue. Fields, in order: V gene, J gene, D gene, CDR3 protein. D genes are given only for firm matches.

>TRBV28|TRBJ1-2|NA
CASSSIGAGYTF
>TRBV7-9|TRBJ2-5|TRBD1
CASSQTISGGKETQYF
>TRBV11-1|TRBJ2-5|TRBD1
CASSRPGTGGKETQYF
>TRBV4-1|TRBJ1-2|NA
CASSQGETRDYGYTF
>TRBV6-4|TRBJ1-2|NA
CASSDSGGSGYTF
>TRBV9|TRBJ1-4|TRBD1
CASSRTGANEKLFF
>TRBV11-2|TRBJ2-2|NA
CATQGGRAFGELFF
>TRBV27|TRBJ2-7|NA
CASSTQGFSAGEQYF
>TRBV4-3|TRBJ1-2|NA
CASSQESGGDYGYTF
>TRBV27|TRBJ2-5|TRBD1
CASTPGQGVGETQYF
>TRBV9|TRBJ2-1|TRBD2
CASSPPTSGRANEQFF
>TRBV27|NA|TRBD1
CASRMTGTGYAEQYF
>TRBV19|TRBJ2-7|NA
CASSEFYRDGYEQYF
>TRBV28|TRBJ1-2|NA
CASRPIDRGHYGYTF
>TRBV7-9|TRBJ2-7|NA
CASSLAAEQYF
>TRBV7-2|TRBJ2-7|NA
CASSLSFAGEQYF
>TRBV15|TRBJ2-1|NA
CATSRRTGYNEQFF
>TRBV27|TRBJ1-2|TRBD1
CASSSRTGEYGYTF
>TRBV20-1|TRBJ2-1|NA
CSAILALGQFF
>TRBV4-3|TRBJ1-4|NA
CASSHLLRGETTNEKLFF